This TCR beta chain was captured by sequencing in a study of T cell clonotyping in hematopoietic cell transplantation. General study results and limits: At the given depth, recipient repertoires were over 95% de novo clonotypes. After transplant, recipient diversity fell while pathologically expanded clonotypes grew through day 180.

J lost 1 base, V lost 5 bases, and 10 bases had no gene match. Germline lookup yields CDR1 SGHVS and CDR2 FQNEAQ. The CDR3 consists of 17 residues. Worth noting for this clone: What it recognizes is unknown.

Libraries were prepared by immunoSEQ multiplex PCR; TCRdb keeps only in-frame clonotypes and omits some of them. This table has 7,000 to 9,000 clones, approximately 87% appearing once. Here the sequenced sample was PBMCs, taken 100 days after allogeneic stem cell transplant. The J gene is TRBJ2-4, the V gene TRBV7-8; 8 nucleotides agree with TRBD1. The origin of this receptor is a male patient aged 45 to 59 who had an allogeneic stem cell transplant from a related donor, so the T cells may come from the graft donor. Some clones in this sample may be carry-over from other donors' samples. The CDR3 DNA follows: TGTGCCAGCAGCCCAGGACAGGGTGGGATCGCCAAAAACATTCAGTACTTC. It yields the protein CASSPGQGGIAKNIQYF.